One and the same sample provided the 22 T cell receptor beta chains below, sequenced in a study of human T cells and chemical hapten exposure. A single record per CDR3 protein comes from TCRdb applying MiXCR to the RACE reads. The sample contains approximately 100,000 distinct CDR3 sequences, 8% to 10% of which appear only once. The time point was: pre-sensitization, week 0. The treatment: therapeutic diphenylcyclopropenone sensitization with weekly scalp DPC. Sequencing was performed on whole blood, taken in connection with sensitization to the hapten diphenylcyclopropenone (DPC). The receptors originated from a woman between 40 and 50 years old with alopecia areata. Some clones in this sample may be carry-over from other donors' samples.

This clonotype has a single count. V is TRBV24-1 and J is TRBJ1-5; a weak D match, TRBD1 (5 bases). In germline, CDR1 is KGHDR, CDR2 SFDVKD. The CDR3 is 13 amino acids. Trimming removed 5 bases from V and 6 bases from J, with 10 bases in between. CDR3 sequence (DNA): TGTGCCACCAGTGGCGGGGCTTTTCAGCCCCAGCATTTT. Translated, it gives CATSGGAFQPQHF.

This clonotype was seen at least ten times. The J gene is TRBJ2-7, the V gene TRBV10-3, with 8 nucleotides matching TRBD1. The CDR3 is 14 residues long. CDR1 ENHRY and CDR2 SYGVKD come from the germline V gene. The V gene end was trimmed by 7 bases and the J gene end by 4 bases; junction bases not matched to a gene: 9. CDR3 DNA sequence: TGTGCCATCAAGCCGGGACAGGCGGTTTACGAGCAGTACTTC. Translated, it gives CAIKPGQAVYEQYF.

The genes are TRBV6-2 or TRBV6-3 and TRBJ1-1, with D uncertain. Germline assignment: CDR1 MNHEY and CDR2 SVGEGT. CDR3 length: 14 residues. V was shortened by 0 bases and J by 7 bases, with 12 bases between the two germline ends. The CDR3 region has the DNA TGTGCCAGCAGTTACTCTTACGCCGGACTTGAAGCTTTCTTT. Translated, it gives CASSYSYAGLEAFF.

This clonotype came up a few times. This CDR3 reads CSAMGDRSYGYTF. Written as DNA, the CDR3 is TGCAGTGCTATGGGGGACAGAAGTTATGGCTACACCTTC. The gene calls are TRBV20-1 and TRBJ1-2; TRBD1 agrees at 7 bases. This CDR3 spans 13 amino acids. V lost 4 bases, J lost 5 bases, and 7 bases stayed unmatched. Per the germline V gene, CDR1 is DFQATT and CDR2 is SNEGSKA (reference sequence).

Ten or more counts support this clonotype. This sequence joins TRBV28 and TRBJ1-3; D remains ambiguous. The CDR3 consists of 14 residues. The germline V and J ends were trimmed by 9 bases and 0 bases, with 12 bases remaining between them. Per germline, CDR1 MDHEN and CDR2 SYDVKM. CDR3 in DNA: TGTGCCAGTCTGGACGGTAGCTCTGGAAACACCATATATTTT. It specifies CASLDGSSGNTIYF.

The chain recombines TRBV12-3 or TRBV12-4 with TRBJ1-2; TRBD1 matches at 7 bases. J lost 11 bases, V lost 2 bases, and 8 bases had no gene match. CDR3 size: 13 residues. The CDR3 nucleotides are TGTGCCAGCAGTTTATATGGCAGGGGGGCTTACACCTTC. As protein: CASSLYGRGAYTF.

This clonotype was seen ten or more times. The CDR3 DNA follows: TGTGCCAGCCGGAGGACAGGCACCTACGAGCAGTACTTC. It yields the protein CASRRTGTYEQYF. The chain is built from TRBV19 and TRBJ2-7, with 7 bases that match TRBD1. Germline trimming cut 9 bases from V and 2 bases from J; bases unmatched to any gene: 7. Looked up from germline, CDR1 is LNHDA and CDR2 is SQIVND (reference sequence). This CDR3 is built from 13 residues.

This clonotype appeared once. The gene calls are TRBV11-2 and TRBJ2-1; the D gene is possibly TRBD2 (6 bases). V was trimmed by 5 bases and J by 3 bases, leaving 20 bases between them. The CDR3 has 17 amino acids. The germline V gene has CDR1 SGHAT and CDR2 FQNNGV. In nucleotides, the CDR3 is TGTGCCAGCAGCCCAAGAGATATCCCAGCGGGCTACAATGAGCAGTTCTTC. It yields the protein CASSPRDIPAGYNEQFF.

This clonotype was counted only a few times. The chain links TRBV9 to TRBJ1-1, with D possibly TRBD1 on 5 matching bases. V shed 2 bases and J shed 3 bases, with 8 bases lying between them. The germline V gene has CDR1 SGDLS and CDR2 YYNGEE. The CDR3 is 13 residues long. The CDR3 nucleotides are TGTGCCAGCAGCGTGGGGGTTTACACTGAAGCTTTCTTT. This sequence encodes CASSVGVYTEAFF.

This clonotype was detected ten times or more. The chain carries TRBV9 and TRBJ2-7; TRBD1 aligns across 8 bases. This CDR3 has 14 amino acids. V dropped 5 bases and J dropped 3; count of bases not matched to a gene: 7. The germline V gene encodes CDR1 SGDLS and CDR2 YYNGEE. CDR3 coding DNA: TGTGCCAGCAGTCAGGGGGCTCCCCTCTACGAGCAGTACTTC. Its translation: CASSQGAPLYEQYF.

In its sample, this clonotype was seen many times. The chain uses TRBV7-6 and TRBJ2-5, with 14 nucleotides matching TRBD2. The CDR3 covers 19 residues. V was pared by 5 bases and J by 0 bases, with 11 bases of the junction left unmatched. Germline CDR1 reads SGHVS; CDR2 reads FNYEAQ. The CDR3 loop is CASSRLAGGPNLYQETQYF. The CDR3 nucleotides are TGTGCCAGCAGCCGACTAGCGGGGGGGCCGAATCTATACCAAGAGACCCAGTACTTC.

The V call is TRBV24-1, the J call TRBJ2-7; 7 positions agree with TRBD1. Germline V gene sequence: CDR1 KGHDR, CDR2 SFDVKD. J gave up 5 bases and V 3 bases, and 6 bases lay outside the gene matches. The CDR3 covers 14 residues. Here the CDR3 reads CATSDPTGPNEQYF. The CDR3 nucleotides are TGTGCCACCAGTGATCCGACAGGGCCCAACGAGCAGTACTTC.

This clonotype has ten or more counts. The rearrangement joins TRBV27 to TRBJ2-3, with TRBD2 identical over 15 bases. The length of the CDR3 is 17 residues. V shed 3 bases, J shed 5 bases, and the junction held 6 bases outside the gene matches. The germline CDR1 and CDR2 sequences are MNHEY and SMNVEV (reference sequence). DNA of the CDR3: TGTGCCAGCAGTTTCCGAGGACTAGCGGGGGGGCTAGATACGCAGTATTTT. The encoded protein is CASSFRGLAGGLDTQYF.

This CDR3 reads CASSQNQPSYEQYF. The CDR3, as DNA: TGCGCCAGCAGCCAAAACCAGCCCTCCTACGAGCAGTACTTC. V and J are TRBV4-1 and TRBJ2-7; no reliable D call. The CDR3 runs 14 residues. CDR1 and CDR2 (germline): MGHRA, YSYEKL. V lost 2 bases and J 0 bases, leaving 8 bases between the germline ends.

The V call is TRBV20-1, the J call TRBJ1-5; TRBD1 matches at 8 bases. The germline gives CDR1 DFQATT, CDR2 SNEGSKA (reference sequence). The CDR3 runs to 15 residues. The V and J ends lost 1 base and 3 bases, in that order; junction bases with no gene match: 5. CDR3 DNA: TGCAGTGCTAGAGCGCAGGGGGCCGACAATCAGCCCCAGCATTTT. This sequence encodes CSARAQGADNQPQHF.

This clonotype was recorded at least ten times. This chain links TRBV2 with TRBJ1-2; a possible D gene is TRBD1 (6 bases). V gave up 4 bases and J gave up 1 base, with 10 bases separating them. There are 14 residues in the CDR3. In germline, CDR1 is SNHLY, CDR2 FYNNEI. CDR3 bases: TGTGCCAGCAGTGTTAGGACAGTTAACTATGGCTACACCTTC. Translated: CASSVRTVNYGYTF.

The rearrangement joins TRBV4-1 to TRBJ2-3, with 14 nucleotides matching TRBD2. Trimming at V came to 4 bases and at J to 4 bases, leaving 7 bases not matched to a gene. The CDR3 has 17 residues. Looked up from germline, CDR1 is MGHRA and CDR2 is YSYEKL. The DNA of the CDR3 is TGCGCCAGCAGCCGGAGGACTAGCGGGGGGCAGGCAGATACGCAGTATTTT. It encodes CASSRRTSGGQADTQYF.

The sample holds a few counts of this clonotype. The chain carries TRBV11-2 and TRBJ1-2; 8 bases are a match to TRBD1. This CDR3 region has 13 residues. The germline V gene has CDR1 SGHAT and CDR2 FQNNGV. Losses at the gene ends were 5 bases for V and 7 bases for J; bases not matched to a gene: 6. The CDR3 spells CASSTDRAGGYTF. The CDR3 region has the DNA TGTGCCAGCAGCACGGACAGGGCTGGTGGCTACACCTTC.

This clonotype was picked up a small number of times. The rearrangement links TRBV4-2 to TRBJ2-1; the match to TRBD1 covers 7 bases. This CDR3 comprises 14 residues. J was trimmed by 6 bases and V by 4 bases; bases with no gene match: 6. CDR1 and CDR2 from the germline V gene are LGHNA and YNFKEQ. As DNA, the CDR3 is TGTGCCAGCAGCCTAGCGAGGGGGCTCAATGAGCAGTTCTTC. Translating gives CASSLARGLNEQFF.

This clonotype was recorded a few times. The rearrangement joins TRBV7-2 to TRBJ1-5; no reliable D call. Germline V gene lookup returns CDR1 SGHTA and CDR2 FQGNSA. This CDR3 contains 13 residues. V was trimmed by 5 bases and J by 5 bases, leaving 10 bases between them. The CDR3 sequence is CASSPERYQPQHF. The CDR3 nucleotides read TGTGCCAGCAGCCCAGAAAGGTATCAGCCCCAGCATTTT.

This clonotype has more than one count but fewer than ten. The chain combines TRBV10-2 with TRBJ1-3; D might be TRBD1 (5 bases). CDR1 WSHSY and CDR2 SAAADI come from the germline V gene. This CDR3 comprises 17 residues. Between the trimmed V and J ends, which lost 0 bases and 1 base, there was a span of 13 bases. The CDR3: CASSESTGDVSGNTIYF. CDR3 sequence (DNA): TGCGCCAGCAGTGAGTCGACCGGGGACGTGTCTGGAAACACCATATATTTT.

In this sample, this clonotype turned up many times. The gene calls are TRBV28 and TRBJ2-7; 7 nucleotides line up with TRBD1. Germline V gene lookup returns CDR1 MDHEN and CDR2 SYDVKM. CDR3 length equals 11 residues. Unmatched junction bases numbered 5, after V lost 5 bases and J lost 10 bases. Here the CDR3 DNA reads TGTGCCAGCAGTCCGGACAGGAACCAGTACTTC. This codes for CASSPDRNQYF.